These 4 T cell receptor beta chains came from one sample sequenced in a study of control samples from healthy donors and cancer patients. Repertoires were generated with immunoSEQ multiplex PCR, while TCRdb's copy carries only in-frame clones and drops some. The table includes approximately 40,000 clones, about 94% detected once. The sequenced sample was blood. These TCRs come from a woman between 45 and 60 years old in good health.

The chain carries TRBV11-2 and TRBJ1-1; D gene unclear. This CDR3 spans 12 amino acids. The ends were cut back, 3 bases at V and 4 bases at J, with 6 bases in the middle. Germline loops: CDR1 SGHAT, CDR2 FQNNGV. In DNA form, the CDR3 reads TGTGCCAGCAGCTTCCCGGGCACTGAAGCTTTCTTT. It specifies CASSFPGTEAFF.

The chain carries TRBV30 and TRBJ1-2; unclear D gene. The V gene's germline CDR1 is GTSNPN and CDR2 SVGIG (reference sequence). V was pared by 1 base and J by 8 bases, with 14 bases between. The CDR3 covers 13 residues. Here the CDR3 DNA reads TGTGCCTGGAGTGGAGGGCCCGCCGGAGGCTACACCTTC. As protein: CAWSGGPAGGYTF.

This chain joins TRBV4-1 and TRBJ2-5; D perhaps matches TRBD1 (5 bases). The V end lost 4 bases, the J end lost 1 base, and 13 bases lay between the germline ends. The CDR3 consists of 15 residues. Germline assignment: CDR1 MGHRA and CDR2 YSYEKL. The CDR3 DNA sequence: TGCGCCAGCAGCCGGGTCTCGACAGTCCAAGAGACCCAGTACTTC. Encoded protein: CASSRVSTVQETQYF.

This chain uses TRBV7-9 with TRBJ1-1; the match to TRBD1 covers 10 bases. J lost 5 bases, V lost 4 bases, and 7 bases had no gene match. The CDR3 is made up of 15 amino acids. Germline CDR1 and CDR2: SEHNR and FQNEAQ (reference sequence). The CDR3 sequence: CASSSSWTGGTEAFF. The CDR3 DNA reads TGTGCCAGCAGCTCATCGTGGACAGGGGGGACTGAAGCTTTCTTT.